This T cell receptor beta chain was obtained from a study of blood T cell repertoires in COVID-19. Self-reported history from a screening survey and questionnaire set each donor's cohort. The germline CDR1 and CDR2 sequences are SGHRS and YFSETQ. V dropped 3 bases and J dropped 2; count of bases not matched to a gene: 6. The CDR3 consists of 15 residues. Under the authors' procedure: From reference gene primer amplification, estimates of nucleated cell counts were derived. Sequencing used immunoSEQ multiplex PCR; TCRdb keeps in-frame clones, though not all of them. V and J calls and clone size follow that table, whereas D and trimming were derived from the DNA. This sample has under 300,000 clones, with approximately 83% found just once.

This sequence was found in a woman aged 40 to 50 with acute COVID-19. This rearrangement joins TRBV5-1 to TRBJ2-7; 9 bases fit TRBD1. The sample consisted of PBMCs or T cells enriched from blood (not recorded which). The CDR3 coding sequence is TGCGCCAGCAGCTCAGAGACAGGGGGTGCCTACGAGCAGTACTTC. Translated, it gives CASSSETGGAYEQYF.